The source of this T cell receptor (beta chain) is a study of human T cells and chemical hapten exposure. Across the study: In the approximately 25-week study, patients were dosed weekly with diphenylcyclopropenone on the scalp throughout.

Time point specified: patch test 3, about 24 weeks after DPC sensitization. The treatment: therapeutic diphenylcyclopropenone sensitization with weekly scalp DPC. Unique molecular identifiers were affixed to discrete cDNA molecules within the library. TCRdb re-analysed the RACE reads in MiXCR, keeping a single row per CDR3 protein. Here the sample spans just over 95,000 distinct CDR3 sequences, 25% to 30% being singletons. The CDR3 contains 17 residues. V lost 6 bases and J lost 0; bases outside the gene matches: 11. Per the germline V gene, CDR1 is MDHEN and CDR2 is SYDVKM. Worth noting for this clonotype: The antigen remains unidentified.

Study findings and constraints: Patch test score was positively correlated with the counts of TCRs that had expanded at PT1.

The J gene is TRBJ2-4, the V gene TRBV28, with 7 positions matching TRBD2. The clonotype comes from a man aged 40-49 years with alopecia areata. Some clones in this sample may be carry-over from other donors' samples. The material was whole blood, obtained in connection with sensitization to the hapten diphenylcyclopropenone (DPC). CDR3 loop: CASSRGEGYLAKNIQYF. The DNA of the CDR3 is TGTGCCAGCAGCCGGGGGGAGGGATATCTAGCCAAAAACATTCAGTACTTC. Full variable domain (remainder filled in from reference TRBV28 and TRBJ2-4): DVKVTQSSRYLVKRTGEKVFLECVQDMDHENMFWYRQDPGLGLRLIYFSYDVKMKEKGDIPEGYSVSREKKERFSLILESASTNQTSMYLCASSRGEGYLAKNIQYFGAGTRLSVL.